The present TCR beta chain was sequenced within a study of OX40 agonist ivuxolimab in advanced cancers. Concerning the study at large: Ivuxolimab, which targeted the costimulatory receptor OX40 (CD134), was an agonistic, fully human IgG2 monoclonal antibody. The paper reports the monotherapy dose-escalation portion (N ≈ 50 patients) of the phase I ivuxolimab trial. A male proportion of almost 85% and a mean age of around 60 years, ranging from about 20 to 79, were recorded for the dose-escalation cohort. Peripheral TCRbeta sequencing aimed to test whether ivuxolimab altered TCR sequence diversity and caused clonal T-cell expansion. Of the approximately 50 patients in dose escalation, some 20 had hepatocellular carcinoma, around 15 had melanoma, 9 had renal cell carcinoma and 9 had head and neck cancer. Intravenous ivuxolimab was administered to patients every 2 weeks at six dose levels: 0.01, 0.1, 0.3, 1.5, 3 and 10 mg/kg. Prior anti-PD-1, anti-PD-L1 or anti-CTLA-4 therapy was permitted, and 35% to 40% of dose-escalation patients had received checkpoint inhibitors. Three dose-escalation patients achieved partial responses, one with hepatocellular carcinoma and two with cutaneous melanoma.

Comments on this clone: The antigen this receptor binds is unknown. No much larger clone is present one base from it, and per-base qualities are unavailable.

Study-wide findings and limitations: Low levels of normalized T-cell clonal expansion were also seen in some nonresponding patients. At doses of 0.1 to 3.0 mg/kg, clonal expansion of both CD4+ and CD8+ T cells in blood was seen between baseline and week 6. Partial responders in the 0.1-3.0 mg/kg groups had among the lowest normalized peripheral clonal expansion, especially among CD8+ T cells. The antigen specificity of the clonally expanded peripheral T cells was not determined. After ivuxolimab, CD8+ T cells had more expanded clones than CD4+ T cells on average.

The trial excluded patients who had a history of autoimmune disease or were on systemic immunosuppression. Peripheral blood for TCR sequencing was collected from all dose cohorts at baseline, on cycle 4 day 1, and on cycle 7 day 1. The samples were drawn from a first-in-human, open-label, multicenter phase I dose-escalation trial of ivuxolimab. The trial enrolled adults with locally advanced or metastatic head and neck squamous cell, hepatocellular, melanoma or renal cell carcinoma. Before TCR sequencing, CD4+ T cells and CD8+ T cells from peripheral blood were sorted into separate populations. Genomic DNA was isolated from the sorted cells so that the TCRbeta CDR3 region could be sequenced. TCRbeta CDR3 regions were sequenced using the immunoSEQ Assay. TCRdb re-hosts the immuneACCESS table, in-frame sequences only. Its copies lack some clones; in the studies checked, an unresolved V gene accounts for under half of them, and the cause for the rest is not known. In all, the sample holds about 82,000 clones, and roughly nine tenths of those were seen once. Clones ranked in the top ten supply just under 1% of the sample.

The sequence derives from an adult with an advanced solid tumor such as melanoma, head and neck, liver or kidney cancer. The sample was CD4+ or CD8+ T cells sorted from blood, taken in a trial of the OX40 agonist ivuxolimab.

In nucleotide form, the sequence is TGTGCCAGCAGCTTGACCGACTATGGCTACACCTTC. The translation is CASSLTDYGYTF. This sequence uses TRBV5-6 and TRBJ1-2; confidence is insufficient to name the D gene. V loses 1 base of germline sequence and J loses 3 bases, and the interval between the two ends is 4 bases. CDR1 and CDR2 are drawn from the germline V gene: SGHDT, YYEEEE. The CDR3 spans 12 residues, from the cysteine through the phenylalanine. Just CDR3 DNA is preserved here, 36 bases in frame from base 1.